This entry lists 21 T cell receptor beta chains sequenced from one sample in a study of cytomegalovirus exposure and HLA in healthy donors. Primers: 60 Vbeta forward and 13 Jbeta reverse. Some clones are missing from TCRdb's copy, which holds only in-frame ones; the method was immunoSEQ multiplex PCR. The sample has about 130,000 clones, roughly four fifths seen once; the top ten hold approximately 1.7%. The material sequenced was PBMCs. These receptors were collected from a woman aged 45-60 years in good health and CMV-seronegative.

This CDR3 is CASSRDKSYEQYF. CDR3 DNA: TGTGCCAGCAGCAGGGACAAATCCTACGAGCAGTACTTC. The rearrangement joins TRBV6-1 to TRBJ2-7, with D perhaps TRBD1 (6 bases). The CDR3 sequence is 13 residues long. Germline V CDR1 and CDR2: MNHNS, SASEGT. Deletions cut 6 bases from V and 1 base from J, with 10 bases between.

This clone was seen more than once but under ten times. V gene TRBV19 combines with J gene TRBJ1-5, with D unresolved. CDR3 length: 14 amino acids. Trimming cost V 7 bases and J 1 base, with 11 bases left between them. Looked up from germline, CDR1 is LNHDA and CDR2 is SQIVND (reference sequence). The CDR3 sequence: CASTGSGSNQPQHF. As DNA, the CDR3 is TGTGCCAGTACGGGGTCCGGAAGCAATCAGCCCCAGCATTTT.

There are a few counts of this clone. This chain uses TRBV7-8 with TRBJ1-2; the D gene is possibly TRBD1 (6 bases). Germline assignment: CDR1 SGHVS and CDR2 FQNEAQ. V gave up 7 bases and J gave up 3 bases, with 18 bases separating them. This CDR3 contains 15 residues. The CDR3 loop reads CASKPTGTLDYGYTF. In DNA, the CDR3 is TGTGCCAGCAAACCAACAGGGACCCTAGACTATGGCTACACCTTC. Looking up the rest from reference TRBV7-8 and TRBJ1-2 gives the full variable domain: GAGVSQSPRYKVAKRGQDVALRCDPISGHVSLFWYQQALGQGPEFLTYFQNEAQLDKSGLPSDRFFAERPEGSVSTLKIQRTQQEDSAVYLCASKPTGTLDYGYTFGSGTRLTVV.

J is TRBJ1-2 and V is TRBV6-5; D is uncertain. This CDR3 has 13 residues. Germline CDR1 is MNHEY and CDR2 is SVGAGI. The V end lost 9 bases, the J end lost 5 bases, and 16 bases lay between the germline ends. In DNA, the CDR3 is TGTGCCAGTGGATCGCCGCCCGGGTATGGCTACACCTTC. This gives the protein CASGSPPGYGYTF.

The chain carries TRBV19 and TRBJ1-1; possible D gene TRBD1, 5 bases. This CDR3 has 14 amino acids. Germline V gene data show CDR1 as LNHDA and CDR2 as SQIVND (reference sequence). The germline V and J ends were trimmed by 7 bases and 3 bases, with 15 bases remaining between them. The CDR3 is CASIPAGWDTEAFF. The DNA for the CDR3 is TGTGCCAGTATCCCGGCAGGGTGGGACACTGAAGCTTTCTTT.

J is TRBJ2-5 and V is TRBV5-6; D might be TRBD1 (5 bases). The V gene's germline CDR1 is SGHDT and CDR2 YYEEEE. The V gene lost 5 bases and the J gene lost 4 bases, with 18 bases spanning the gap. The CDR3 consists of 15 residues. CDR3 nucleotide sequence: TGTGCCAGCAGTTACCGACAGCCTTGGGGAGAGACCCAGTACTTC. Protein product: CASSYRQPWGETQYF.

The CDR3 here is CASRFRRGGAGELFF. CDR3 nucleotides: TGTGCCAGCAGATTTAGAAGGGGTGGGGCCGGGGAGCTGTTTTTT. The chain carries TRBV6-1 and TRBJ2-2, with D possibly being TRBD1 (5 bases). This CDR3 contains 15 residues. Germline CDR1 reads MNHNS; CDR2 reads SASEGT. Trimming took 6 bases from V and 6 from J, leaving 17 bases between them.

This clone was seen a single time. The chain links TRBV7-2 to TRBJ1-3, with D hard to call. V was shortened by 5 bases and J by 0 bases, with 11 bases between the two germline ends. The CDR3 consists of 15 residues. Germline lookup yields CDR1 SGHTA and CDR2 FQGNSA. CDR3 in amino acids: CASSGLSFSGNTIYF. The CDR3 region has the DNA TGTGCCAGCAGCGGCCTGTCCTTCTCTGGAAACACCATATATTTT.

V usage is TRBV6-6 and J usage is TRBJ2-3, with a tentative D call TRBD2 (5 bases). Germline CDR1 MNHNY, CDR2 SVGAGI (reference sequence). The V end was cut by 1 base, the J end by 4 bases, with 12 bases between. The CDR3 extends over 15 amino acids. The CDR3 DNA sequence: TGTGCCAGCAGTTACTTGACGGGATTCGCAGATACGCAGTATTTT. It encodes CASSYLTGFADTQYF.

Worth noting for this clone: A junction end diverges from the germline sequence, so it may reflect a read error. J is TRBJ2-2 and V is TRBV6-1; no clear D gene. Germline V lookup: CDR1 MNHNS, CDR2 SASEGT. CDR3 size: 11 residues. For the CDR3, the DNA is TGTGCCACCAGTCTAGTCGAGGAGCTGTTTTTT. It encodes CATSLVEELFF.

This chain connects TRBV27 to TRBJ1-5, with TRBD1 matching 7 bases. Unmatched junction bases numbered 6, after V lost 3 bases and J lost 7 bases. Germline V gives CDR1 MNHEY, CDR2 SMNVEV (reference sequence). The CDR3 loop spans 14 amino acids. DNA of the CDR3: TGTGCCAGCAGTTTCTTAGGGGGCGGACAGCCCCAGCATTTT. It yields the protein CASSFLGGGQPQHF.

The V call is TRBV5-1, the J call TRBJ2-2, with 7 bases that match TRBD2. The germline gives CDR1 SGHRS, CDR2 YFSETQ. The length of the CDR3 is 15 residues. V lost 6 bases and J lost 3; bases outside the gene matches: 8. The CDR3 is CASTEREPYTGELFF. The CDR3, as DNA: TGCGCCAGCACAGAGCGGGAACCGTACACCGGGGAGCTGTTTTTT. Filled out from reference TRBV5-1 and TRBJ2-2, the complete variable domain reads KAGVTQTPRYLIKTRGQQVTLSCSPISGHRSVSWYQQTPGQGLQFLFEYFSETQRNKGNFPGRFSGRQFSNSRSEMNVSTLELGDSALYLCASTEREPYTGELFFGEGSRLTVL.

This clone was seen once. This rearrangement joins TRBV30 to TRBJ1-2; 9 bases are shared with TRBD1. CDR3 length equals 13 residues. V lost 4 bases and J lost 4; bases outside the gene matches: 4. From germline, CDR1 is GTSNPN and CDR2 SVGIG (reference sequence). The chain's CDR3 is CAWTWDRAYGYTF. CDR3 DNA sequence: TGTGCCTGGACTTGGGACAGGGCCTATGGCTACACCTTC.

V usage is TRBV15 and J usage is TRBJ2-7; TRBD1 matches 7 bases. The CDR3 is 15 amino acids. The V gene's germline CDR1 is LNHNV and CDR2 YYDKDF (reference sequence). Trimming at V came to 0 bases and at J to 3 bases, leaving 5 bases not matched to a gene. The CDR3 bases are TGTGCCACCAGCAGAGATAAGGACAGGATCTACGAGCAGTACTTC. It codes for CATSRDKDRIYEQYF.

The rearrangement uses TRBV28 and TRBJ2-1; D is possibly TRBD1 (5 bases). V lost 3 bases and J 2 bases, leaving 14 bases between the germline ends. The CDR3 is 16 amino acids. Germline CDR1 is MDHEN and CDR2 is SYDVKM. The CDR3 spells CASSLGLGQAYNEQFF. DNA for the CDR3: TGTGCCAGCAGTTTGGGGCTGGGGCAGGCCTACAATGAGCAGTTCTTC.

CDR3 in DNA: TGTGCCAGCAGTTTAGGTAGCGGAGACAATGAGCAGTTCTTC. It yields the protein CASSLGSGDNEQFF. The genes are TRBV27 and TRBJ2-1; possibly TRBD2 for D (6 bases). Trimming left V 2 bases short and J 5 bases short, with 10 bases between. This CDR3 spans 14 amino acids. Germline CDR1 reads MNHEY; CDR2 reads SMNVEV (reference sequence).

The V and J genes are TRBV13 and TRBJ2-1; no reliable D call. Trimming left V 5 bases short and J 6 bases short, with 5 bases between. The length of the CDR3 is 11 residues. In germline, CDR1 is PRHDT, CDR2 FYEKMQ (reference sequence). The chain's CDR3 is CASSILNEQFF. The CDR3 nucleotides are TGTGCCAGCAGCATACTCAATGAGCAGTTCTTC.

The V and J genes are TRBV5-1 and TRBJ1-2, with TRBD1 identical over 7 bases. CDR1 is SGHRS, CDR2 YFSETQ, per germline. The CDR3 has 15 amino acids. V was pared by 0 bases and J by 8 bases, with 10 bases of the junction left unmatched. Written as DNA, the CDR3 is TGCGCCAGCAGCTTGGGTACCACAGGGGTCGAAGGCTACACCTTC. The encoded protein is CASSLGTTGVEGYTF.

This clone showed up just a few times. V usage is TRBV9 and J usage is TRBJ1-2; TRBD1 aligns across 7 bases. The CDR3 is made up of 15 amino acids. V gave up 4 bases and J gave up 5 bases; unmatched junction bases: 11. In germline, CDR1 is SGDLS, CDR2 YYNGEE. The CDR3: CASSPRDRTSYGYTF. As DNA, the CDR3 is TGTGCCAGCAGCCCGCGGGACAGAACTTCGTATGGCTACACCTTC.

This chain uses TRBV27 with TRBJ2-3; 10 bases fit TRBD2. With V trimmed by 6 bases and J by 4 bases, 13 bases remained unmatched. The CDR3 sequence is 17 residues long. The V gene's germline CDR1 is MNHEY and CDR2 SMNVEV (reference sequence). This chain's CDR3 is CASRSILVAGGSDTQYF. DNA of the CDR3: TGTGCCAGCAGATCTATCCTAGTAGCGGGAGGATCAGATACGCAGTATTTT.

Concerning this clone: Other DNA sequences in the same sample also yield this CDR3. The rearrangement joins TRBV19 to TRBJ2-5; weak D call: TRBD2 (6 bases). V lost 5 bases, J lost 2 bases, and 9 bases lay in between. Germline V lookup: CDR1 LNHDA, CDR2 SQIVND (reference sequence). The CDR3 is 13 amino acids. This CDR3 is CASSSSGQETQYF. CDR3 in DNA: TGTGCCAGTAGTTCCAGCGGGCAAGAGACCCAGTACTTC.